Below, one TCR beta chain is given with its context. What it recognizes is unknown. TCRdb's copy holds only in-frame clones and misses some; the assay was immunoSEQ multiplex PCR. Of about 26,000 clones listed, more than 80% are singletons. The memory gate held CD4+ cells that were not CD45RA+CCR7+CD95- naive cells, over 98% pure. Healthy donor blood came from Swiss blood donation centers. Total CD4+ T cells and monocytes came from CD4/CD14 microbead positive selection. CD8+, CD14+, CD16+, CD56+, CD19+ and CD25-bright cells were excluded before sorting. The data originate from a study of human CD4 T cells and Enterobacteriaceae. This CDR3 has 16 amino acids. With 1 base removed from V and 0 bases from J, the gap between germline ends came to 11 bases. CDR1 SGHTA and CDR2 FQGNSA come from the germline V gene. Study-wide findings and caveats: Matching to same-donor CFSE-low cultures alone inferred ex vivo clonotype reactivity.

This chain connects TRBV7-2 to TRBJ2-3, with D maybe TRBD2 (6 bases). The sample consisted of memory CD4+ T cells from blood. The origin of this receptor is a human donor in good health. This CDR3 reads CASSLVAGRSTDTQYF. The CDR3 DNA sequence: TGTGCCAGCAGCTTAGTCGCGGGGCGAAGCACAGATACGCAGTATTTT.